This TCR beta chain is from a study of OX40 agonist ivuxolimab in advanced cancers. Study context: Three patients responded partially, comprising one with hepatocellular carcinoma and two with cutaneous melanoma.

CDR3 length: 16 amino acids. Germline values: CDR1 LGHNA, CDR2 YSLEER. The V gene lost 0 bases and the J gene lost 3 bases, with 12 bases spanning the gap. The assay was immunoSEQ multiplex PCR, and TCRdb's table has in-frame clones only and misses some. The sample lists 70,000 to 75,000 clones, around four fifths occurring once. This TCR derives from an adult with an advanced solid tumor such as melanoma, head and neck, liver or kidney cancer. The sample was CD4+ or CD8+ T cells sorted from blood, taken in a trial of the OX40 agonist ivuxolimab. V is TRBV4-3 and J is TRBJ2-4, with D perhaps assigned TRBD1 or TRBD2 (5 bases each). DNA of the CDR3: TGCGCCAGCAGCCAAGATCGGGGCCAAGACAAAAACATTCAGTACTTC. Translated, it gives CASSQDRGQDKNIQYF.